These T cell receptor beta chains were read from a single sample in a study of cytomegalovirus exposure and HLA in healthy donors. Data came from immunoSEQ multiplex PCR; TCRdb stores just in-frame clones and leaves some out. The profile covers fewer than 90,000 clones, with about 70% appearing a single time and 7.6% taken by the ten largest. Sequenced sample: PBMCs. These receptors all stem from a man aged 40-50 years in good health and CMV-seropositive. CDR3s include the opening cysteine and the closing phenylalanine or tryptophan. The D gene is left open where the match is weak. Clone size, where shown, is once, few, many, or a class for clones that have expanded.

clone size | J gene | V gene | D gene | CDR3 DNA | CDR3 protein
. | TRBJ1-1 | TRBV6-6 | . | TGTGCCAGCAGTGACAGGCCCTCGAACACTGAAGCTTTCTTT | CASSDRPSNTEAFF
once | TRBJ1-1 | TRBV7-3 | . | TGTGCCAGCAGTCAAGGCGGAGAGGCGGAAGCTTTCTTT | CASSQGGEAEAFF
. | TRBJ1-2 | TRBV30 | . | TGTGCCTGGAATAACAACAGAGTTTCTAACTATGGCTACACCTTC | CAWNNNRVSNYGYTF
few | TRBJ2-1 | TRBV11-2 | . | TGTGCCAGCAGCCCCGGCTTAGCGGACAATGAGCAGTTCTTC | CASSPGLADNEQFF
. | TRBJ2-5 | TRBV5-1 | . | TGCGCCAGCAGCTTGGACATTGTAGAGACCCAGTACTTC | CASSLDIVETQYF
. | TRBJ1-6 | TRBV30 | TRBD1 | TGTGCCTGTGGACAGGGGGTTGGTTCACCCCTCCACTTT | CACGQGVGSPLHF
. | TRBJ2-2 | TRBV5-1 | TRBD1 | TGCGCCAGCAGCTTTCCTACAGGGGCAACCGGGGAGCTGTTTTTT | CASSFPTGATGELFF
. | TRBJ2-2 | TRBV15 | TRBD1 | TGTGCCACCAGCAGAAACAGGGGGCGCGGGGACACCGGGGAGCTGTTTTTT | CATSRNRGRGDTGELFF
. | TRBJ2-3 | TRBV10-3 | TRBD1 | TGTGCCATCAGTGCAGACAGGGGCGTGGATACGCAGTATTTT | CAISADRGVDTQYF
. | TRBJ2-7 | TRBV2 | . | TGTGCCAGTCACCGGGACACTCGCTACGAGCAGTACTTC | CASHRDTRYEQYF
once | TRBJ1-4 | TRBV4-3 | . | TGCGCCAGCAGTCTTCAACCGGGAGACAGTAGGGAAAAACTGTTTTTT | CASSLQPGDSREKLFF
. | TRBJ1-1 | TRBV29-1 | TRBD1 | TGCAGCGGGGGACAGGGACGGTCTGAAGCTTTCTTT | CSGGQGRSEAFF
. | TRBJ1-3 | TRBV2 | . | TGTGCCAGCAGTGAATACAGCAACTCTGGAAACACCATATATTTT | CASSEYSNSGNTIYF
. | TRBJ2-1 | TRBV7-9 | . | TGTGCCAGCAGCCGCTTCCCTGAGAGCTCCTACAATGAGCAGTTCTTC | CASSRFPESSYNEQFF
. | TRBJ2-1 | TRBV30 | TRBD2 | TGTGCCTGGGCCCGGGGAGGGAATGAGCAGTTCTTC | CAWARGGNEQFF
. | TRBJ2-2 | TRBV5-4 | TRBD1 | TGTGCCAGCAGCTCGCCCCCGAGACAGGGGATCGGGGTTGCCGGGGAGCTGTTTTTT | CASSSPPRQGIGVAGELFF
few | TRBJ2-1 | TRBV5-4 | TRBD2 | TGTGCCAGCAGCGCCGGGACTAGTGGGAGGAATGAGCAGTTCTTC | CASSAGTSGRNEQFF
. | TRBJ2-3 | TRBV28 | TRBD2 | TGTGCCAGCAGACCCGGGACTAGCGCAGGGACGCAGTATTTT | CASRPGTSAGTQYF
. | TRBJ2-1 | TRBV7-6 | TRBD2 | TGTGCCAGCAGCTTGGTATACGGGAGGGATGAGCAGTTCTTC | CASSLVYGRDEQFF
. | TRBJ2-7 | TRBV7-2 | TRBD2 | TGTGCCAGCAGCGAAACCGGGACTAGCGGGAGTAGGTACGAGCAGTACTTC | CASSETGTSGSRYEQYF
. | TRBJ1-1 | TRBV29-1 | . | TGCAGCGTTGGGGGGCTGGGTGCTGAAGCTTTCTTT | CSVGGLGAEAFF
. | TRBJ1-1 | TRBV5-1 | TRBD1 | TGCGCCAGCAGCTCGTCCGGGACAGGGTTTACTGAAGCTTTCTTT | CASSSSGTGFTEAFF
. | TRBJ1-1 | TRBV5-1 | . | TGCGCCAGCAGCTTGGTAGGGGAGGCTGAAGCTTTCTTT | CASSLVGEAEAFF
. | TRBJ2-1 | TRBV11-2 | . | TGTGCCAGCAGCTTATCTAGGGGTCGAGGTGAGCAGTTCTTC | CASSLSRGRGEQFF
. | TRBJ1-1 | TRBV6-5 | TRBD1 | TGTGCCAGCGGGGACAGGCTAGACACTGAAGCTTTCTTT | CASGDRLDTEAFF
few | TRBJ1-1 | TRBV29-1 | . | TGCAGCGTTGTAAGGGAGGTTGAAGCTTTCTTT | CSVVREVEAFF
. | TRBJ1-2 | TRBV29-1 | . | TGCAGCGTAGTCCAGGGGAATTCGCCTATACGTGGCTACACCTTC | CSVVQGNSPIRGYTF
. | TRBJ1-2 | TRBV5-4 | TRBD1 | TGTGCCAGCAGCTCGGGACAGGGGGCACATGGCTACACCTTC | CASSSGQGAHGYTF
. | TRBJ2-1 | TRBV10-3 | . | TGTGCCATCAGTGAGTCTATCGGGGGCGGGAGAGGCAATGAGCAGTTCTTC | CAISESIGGGRGNEQFF
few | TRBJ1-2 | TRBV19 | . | TGTGCCAGTACCGTGAGGTCGGGTCAGAACAACTATGGCTACACCTTC | CASTVRSGQNNYGYTF
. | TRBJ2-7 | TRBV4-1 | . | TGCGCCAGCAGCCAAGCAGGGACAACATCCTACGAGCAGTACTTC | CASSQAGTTSYEQYF
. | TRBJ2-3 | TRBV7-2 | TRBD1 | TGTGCCAGCAGCTTTGGGGCAGGGGGCAGTTCAGATACGCAGTATTTT | CASSFGAGGSSDTQYF
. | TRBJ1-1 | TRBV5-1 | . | TGCGCCAGCAGCAGCTCCGGGACACTCAACACTGAAGCTTTCTTT | CASSSSGTLNTEAFF
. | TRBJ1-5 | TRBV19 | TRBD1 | TGTGCCAGTAACCCGGGACAGGGATATCAGCCCCAGCATTTT | CASNPGQGYQPQHF
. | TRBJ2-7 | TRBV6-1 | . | TGTGCCAGCAGTTTACAGTGGAGGAACTACGAGCAGTACTTC | CASSLQWRNYEQYF
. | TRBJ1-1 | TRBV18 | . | TGTGCCAGCTCACCACTAGAGGCAGCTCGACTTAACACTGAAGCTTTCTTT | CASSPLEAARLNTEAFF